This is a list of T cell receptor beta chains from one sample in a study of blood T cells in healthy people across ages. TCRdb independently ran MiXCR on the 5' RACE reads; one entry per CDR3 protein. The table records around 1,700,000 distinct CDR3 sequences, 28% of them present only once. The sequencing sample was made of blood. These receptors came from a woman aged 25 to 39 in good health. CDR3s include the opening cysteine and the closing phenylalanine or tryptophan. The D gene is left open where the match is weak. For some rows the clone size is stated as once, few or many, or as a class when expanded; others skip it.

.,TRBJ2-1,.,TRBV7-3,CASSPPPGTGSSYNEQFF,TGTGCCAGCAGCCCACCTCCTGGGACGGGTAGCTCCTACAATGAGCAGTTCTTC
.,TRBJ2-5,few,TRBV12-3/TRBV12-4,CASSPLPGDTQYF,TGTGCCAGCAGTCCACTCCCCGGAGATACCCAGTACTTC
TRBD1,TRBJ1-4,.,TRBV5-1,CASSLVGTGAQKLFF,TGCGCCAGCAGCTTGGTCGGGACAGGGGCCCAAAAACTGTTTTTT
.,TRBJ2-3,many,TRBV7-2,CASSFDSGTDTQYF,TGTGCCAGCAGCTTTGACAGCGGCACAGATACGCAGTATTTT
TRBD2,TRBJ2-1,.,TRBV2,CASTYGGARPVGEQFF,TGTGCCAGCACTTACGGGGGGGCCCGCCCGGTAGGGGAGCAGTTCTTC
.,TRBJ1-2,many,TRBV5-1,CASSPRGGGYGYTF,TGCGCCAGCAGCCCCCGAGGGGGTGGCTATGGCTACACCTTC
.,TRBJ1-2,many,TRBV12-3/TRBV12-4,CASSLEVFGYTF,TGTGCCAGCAGTTTAGAGGTTTTTGGCTACACCTTC
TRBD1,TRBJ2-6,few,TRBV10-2,CASSEIVGQASSGANVLTF,TGCGCCAGCAGTGAGATTGTGGGACAGGCGTCCTCTGGGGCCAACGTCCTGACTTTC
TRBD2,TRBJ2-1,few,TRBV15,CATSRYGSGGIYNEQFF,TGTGCCACCAGCAGGTATGGTAGCGGGGGGATCTACAATGAGCAGTTCTTC
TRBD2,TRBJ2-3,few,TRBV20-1,CSASSSGSPRTQYF,TGCAGTGCTAGTTCTAGCGGATCCCCCCGGACGCAGTATTTT
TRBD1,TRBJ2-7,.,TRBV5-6,CASSFSTGKTYEQYF,TGTGCCAGCAGCTTCTCGACAGGGAAGACCTACGAGCAGTACTTC
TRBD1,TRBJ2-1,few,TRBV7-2,CASSLRPGQGAPGEQFF,TGTGCCAGCAGCTTACGACCGGGACAGGGGGCGCCTGGTGAGCAGTTCTTC
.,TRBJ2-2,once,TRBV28,CASTRPGPAGELFF,TGTGCCAGCACGCGCCCGGGGCCCGCCGGGGAGCTGTTTTTT
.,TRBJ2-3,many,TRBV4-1,CASISTATDTQYF,TGCGCCAGCATTTCGACAGCAACAGATACGCAGTATTTT
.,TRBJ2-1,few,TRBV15,CATSRDGTYNEQFF,TGTGCCACCAGCAGAGACGGGACATACAATGAGCAGTTCTTC
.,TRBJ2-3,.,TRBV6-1,CASRKQEPDTQYF,TGTGCCAGCAGAAAACAGGAGCCAGATACGCAGTATTTT
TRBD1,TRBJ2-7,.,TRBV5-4,CASSLSPGQGPEEQYF,TGTGCCAGCAGCTTGAGTCCGGGACAGGGGCCGGAGGAGCAGTACTTC
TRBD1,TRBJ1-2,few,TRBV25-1,CASSEPGQGVYGYTF,TGTGCCAGCAGTGAACCGGGACAGGGAGTCTATGGCTACACCTTC
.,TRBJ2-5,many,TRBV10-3,CAISESEDPETQYF,TGTGCCATCAGTGAGTCCGAGGACCCCGAGACCCAGTACTTC
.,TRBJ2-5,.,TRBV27,CASSLSRFQETQYF,TGTGCCAGCAGTTTATCCCGTTTCCAAGAGACCCAGTACTTC
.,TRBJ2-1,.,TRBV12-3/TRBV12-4,CASSLARGANGNEQFF,TGTGCCAGCAGTTTAGCGAGGGGGGCCAATGGTAACGAGCAGTTCTTC
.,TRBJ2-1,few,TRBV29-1,CGVEGSGLASSNEQFF,TGCGGCGTTGAAGGGAGCGGACTCGCGAGTTCCAATGAGCAGTTCTTC
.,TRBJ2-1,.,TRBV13,CASSLVRTDNEQFF,TGTGCCAGCAGCTTAGTGAGGACCGACAATGAGCAGTTCTTC
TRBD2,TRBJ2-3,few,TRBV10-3,CAISVGLAGYTDTQYF,TGTGCCATCAGTGTAGGGCTAGCGGGGTACACAGATACGCAGTATTTT
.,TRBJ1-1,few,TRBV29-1,CSGIDRPGEAFF,TGCAGCGGTATAGACAGGCCCGGTGAAGCTTTCTTT
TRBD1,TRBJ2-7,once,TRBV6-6,CASSSTGWDEQYF,TGTGCCAGCAGTTCGACAGGGTGGGACGAGCAGTACTTC
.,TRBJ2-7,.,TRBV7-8,CASSLEEPLSSYEQYF,TGTGCCAGCAGCTTAGAGGAACCCCTAAGCTCCTACGAGCAGTACTTC
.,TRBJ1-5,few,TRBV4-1,CASSQGIGRFVQPQHF,TGCGCCAGCAGCCAAGGGATTGGGCGGTTTGTGCAGCCCCAGCATTTT
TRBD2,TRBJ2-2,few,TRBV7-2,CASSIAGGIVRELFF,TGTGCCAGCAGCATAGCGGGAGGAATTGTGCGGGAGCTGTTTTTT
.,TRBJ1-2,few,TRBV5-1,CASSLEQGLAYGYTF,TGCGCCAGCAGCTTGGAACAGGGTTTAGCTTATGGCTACACCTTC
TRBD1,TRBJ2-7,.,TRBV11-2,CASSLNQGAYEQYF,TGTGCCAGCAGCTTGAATCAGGGGGCCTACGAGCAGTACTTC
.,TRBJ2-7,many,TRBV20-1,CSARRGSERPEQYF,TGCAGTGCTAGACGTGGTAGCGAGCGTCCCGAGCAGTACTTC
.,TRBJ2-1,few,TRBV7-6,CASSLLWAQSLVSYNEQFF,TGTGCCAGCAGCTTACTCTGGGCCCAGAGCTTGGTGTCCTACAATGAGCAGTTCTTC
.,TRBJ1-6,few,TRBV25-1,CASSALTGGPSGPLHF,TGTGCCAGCAGTGCCCTGACGGGCGGCCCTTCGGGACCCCTCCACTTT
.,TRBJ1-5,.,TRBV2,CASRGSGSNQPQHF,TGTGCCAGCAGGGGATCAGGGAGCAATCAGCCTCAGCATTTT
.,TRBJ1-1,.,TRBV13,CASSLTIDTEAFF,TGTGCCAGCAGCTTAACTATCGACACTGAAGCTTTCTTT
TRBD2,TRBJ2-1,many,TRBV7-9,CASSPRLAVVYNEQFF,TGTGCCAGCAGCCCTCGACTAGCGGTGGTCTACAATGAGCAGTTCTTC
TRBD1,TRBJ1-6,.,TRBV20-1,CSARDSGGRGNSPLHF,TGCAGTGCTAGAGATTCAGGGGGACGAGGTAATTCACCCCTCCACTTT
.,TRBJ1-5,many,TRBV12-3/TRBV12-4,CASSLWQGNQPQHF,TGTGCCAGCAGTTTATGGCAGGGCAATCAGCCCCAGCATTTT
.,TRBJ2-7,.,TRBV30,CAWTADQGSQYF,TGTGCCTGGACAGCCGATCAGGGATCCCAGTACTTC
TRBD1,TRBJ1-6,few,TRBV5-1,CASSSFGGQGRSPLHF,TGCGCCAGCAGCTCGTTCGGGGGACAGGGGCGTTCACCCCTCCACTTT